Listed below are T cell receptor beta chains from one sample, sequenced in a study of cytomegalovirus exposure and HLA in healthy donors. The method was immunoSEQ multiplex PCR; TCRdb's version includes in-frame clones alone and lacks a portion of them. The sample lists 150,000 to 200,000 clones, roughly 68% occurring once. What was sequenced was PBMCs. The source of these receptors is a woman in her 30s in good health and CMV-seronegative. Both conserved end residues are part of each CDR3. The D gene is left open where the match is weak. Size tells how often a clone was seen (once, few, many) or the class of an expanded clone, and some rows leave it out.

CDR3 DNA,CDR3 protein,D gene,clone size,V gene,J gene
TGCGCCAGCAGCACGGACCTAGCGGGAGGCCGTGACATTCAGTACTTC,CASSTDLAGGRDIQYF,TRBD2,NA,TRBV5-1,TRBJ2-4
TGTGCCGGCTCACCACCTAGTAGGAATGACTATGAGCAGTTCTTC,CAGSPPSRNDYEQFF,NA,once,TRBV18,TRBJ2-1
TGTGCCAGCAGTTCAGAAGAGACCCAGTACTTC,CASSSEETQYF,NA,NA,TRBV2,TRBJ2-5
TGCAGCGTGCAACTTCGACAGGTCTACGAGCAGTACTTC,CSVQLRQVYEQYF,NA,NA,TRBV29-1,TRBJ2-7
TGTGCCAGCAGTCGAGCTACAGGGTCAAACTCCTACGAGCAGTACTTC,CASSRATGSNSYEQYF,NA,once,TRBV7-2,TRBJ2-7
TGTGCCAGCTCACCAAGATCGCAGGGGGGAGGAACTGAAGCTTTCTTT,CASSPRSQGGGTEAFF,TRBD1,NA,TRBV18,TRBJ1-1
TGCGCCAGCAGCCATCCTAATACAGGGGCTGGAAACACCATATATTTT,CASSHPNTGAGNTIYF,TRBD1,once,TRBV4-3,TRBJ1-3
TGTGCCAGCAGCTTGACTAGCAGTACCTACGAGCAGTACTTC,CASSLTSSTYEQYF,NA,NA,TRBV5-5,TRBJ2-7
TGTGCCAGCAGCCATCCTAAGGGGGCCAACGTCCTGACTTTC,CASSHPKGANVLTF,NA,NA,TRBV7-8,TRBJ2-6
TGTGCCAGCAGCCAAGTAGCTAGCGGGGGGGCAGATACGCAGTATTTT,CASSQVASGGADTQYF,TRBD2,few,TRBV4-2,TRBJ2-3
TGTGCCAGTAGTGCCGGGACAGTCTACGAGCAGTACTTC,CASSAGTVYEQYF,TRBD1,NA,TRBV19,TRBJ2-7
TGTGCCAGCAGTTCCATGGGAGCCTCTAACTATGGCTACACCTTC,CASSSMGASNYGYTF,NA,few,TRBV28,TRBJ1-2
TGCGCCAGTCTCAGAGCTTTCTTT,CASLRAFF,NA,NA,TRBV23-1,TRBJ1-1
TGCGCCAGCAGTGACTCCTACGAGCAGTACTTC,CASSDSYEQYF,NA,NA,TRBV10-2,TRBJ2-7
TGCAGCGTTGATCCAGGGGGTAGAACTAACTATGGCTACACCTTC,CSVDPGGRTNYGYTF,TRBD1,NA,TRBV29-1,TRBJ1-2
TGTGCCAGCAGTTTACTTGGAGTCTTTACAGATACGCAGTATTTT,CASSLLGVFTDTQYF,NA,NA,TRBV27,TRBJ2-3
TGTGCCAGCAGCTTCGGGACTAGCGGAATGGGGACCTACGAGCAGTACTTC,CASSFGTSGMGTYEQYF,TRBD2,NA,TRBV7-2,TRBJ2-7
TGTGCCAGCAGCTTGCATGTGACAGCAAGTATGAACACTGAAGCTTTCTTT,CASSLHVTASMNTEAFF,NA,once,TRBV5-5,TRBJ1-1
TGTGCCAGCAGCCCCGGGCAGGGGTCGAGAAATGGCTACACCTTC,CASSPGQGSRNGYTF,NA,NA,TRBV7-2,TRBJ1-2
TGTGCCAGCAGTGAGAGGGGACTAGCGGACGAGCAGTACTTC,CASSERGLADEQYF,TRBD2,NA,TRBV25-1,TRBJ2-7
TGCGCCAGCAGCATTATGACTAGCGGGGTTTACAATGAGCAGTTCTTC,CASSIMTSGVYNEQFF,TRBD2,NA,TRBV5-1,TRBJ2-1
TGTGCCAGCCGACTAGCGGGAGTGTTATTGGTCCGTGCAGATACGCAGTATTTT,CASRLAGVLLVRADTQYF,TRBD2,NA,TRBV5-6,TRBJ2-3
TGTGCAAGTCGCTTAGAATGCGGCGGCAGGGGGCGTAGGCCCCCTTACGAGCAGTACTTC,CASRLECGGRGRRPPYEQYF,NA,few,TRBV12-2,TRBJ2-7
TGTGCCAGCAGCCTCAGTTTAGCGGGCTCCTACAATGAGCAGTTCTTC,CASSLSLAGSYNEQFF,TRBD2,once,TRBV14,TRBJ2-1
TGCGCCAGCAGCCAAGACGCGGGGACTAGCGGGAGTATTGAGCAGTTCTTC,CASSQDAGTSGSIEQFF,TRBD2,NA,TRBV4-3,TRBJ2-1
TGTGCCAGTAGTCCAAGGACAGGGAATAATTCACCCCTCCACTTT,CASSPRTGNNSPLHF,TRBD1,NA,TRBV19,TRBJ1-6
TGCGCCAGCAGAATGGACACAAACTATGGCTACACCTTC,CASRMDTNYGYTF,NA,once,TRBV5-1,TRBJ1-2
TGTGCCAGCAGCTCCGTCAGGGCTCTGGGAGCCAACGTCCTGACTTTC,CASSSVRALGANVLTF,NA,NA,TRBV7-2,TRBJ2-6
TGTGCCAGCAGCGTAGGAGCGGGGGGACCATTCCAAGAGACCCAGTACTTC,CASSVGAGGPFQETQYF,TRBD2,NA,TRBV9,TRBJ2-5
TGTGCCAGCAGCTTGGTGCCAGATAGCAATCAGCCCCAGCATTTT,CASSLVPDSNQPQHF,NA,NA,TRBV5-5,TRBJ1-5
TGTGCCAGCAGTGCAGGGGCTAGCACAGATACGCAGTATTTT,CASSAGASTDTQYF,NA,NA,TRBV2,TRBJ2-3
TGTGCCAGCAGAGGGCAGGGCTCCTACGAGCAGTACTTC,CASRGQGSYEQYF,NA,few,TRBV2,TRBJ2-7
TGTGCCAGCAGCTTCAAGACAACCTACGAGCAGTACTTC,CASSFKTTYEQYF,NA,few,TRBV7-8,TRBJ2-7
TGTGCCAGCGCGAGAGGGTCGGACACCGGGGAGCTGTTTTTT,CASARGSDTGELFF,NA,NA,TRBV2,TRBJ2-2
TGTGCCAGCAGCTGGACTAGCGGGGGGGGTTACACCGGGGAGCTGTTTTTT,CASSWTSGGGYTGELFF,TRBD2,NA,TRBV25-1,TRBJ2-2
TGCGCCAGCAGCTTGGACCCCCCCGGTGGTACGCAGTATTTT,CASSLDPPGGTQYF,NA,NA,TRBV5-1,TRBJ2-3
TGTGCCAGCAGTGGGGACAGGGGGAACACTGAAGCTTTCTTT,CASSGDRGNTEAFF,TRBD1,NA,TRBV2,TRBJ1-1
TGTGCCTGGACCTCCGCCGCACTACATAACACCGGGGAGCTGTTTTTT,CAWTSAALHNTGELFF,NA,once,TRBV30,TRBJ2-2
TGTGCCAGCAGTCTCCGAGTAGCAGGGTCCTACAATGAGCAGTTCTTC,CASSLRVAGSYNEQFF,NA,NA,TRBV27,TRBJ2-1
TGCGCCAGCAGCCAAGAATGGGCCCTCGGCTCCTACGAGCAGTACTTC,CASSQEWALGSYEQYF,NA,few,TRBV4-1,TRBJ2-7
TGTGCCAGCAGCCCGGCCCCAGCGTCTGTAGGCGAGCAGTTCTTC,CASSPAPASVGEQFF,NA,NA,TRBV28,TRBJ2-1
TGCGCCAGCAGCCAGAACCCGGGACAAGACACCGGGGAGCTGTTTTTT,CASSQNPGQDTGELFF,NA,NA,TRBV4-3,TRBJ2-2